The T cell receptor (beta chain) described here comes from a study of molecular identifiers for immune sequencing clone quantification. Germline trimming cut 1 base from V and 3 bases from J; bases unmatched to any gene: 5. From germline, CDR1 is DFQATT and CDR2 SNEGSKA (reference sequence). CDR3 length: 14 amino acids. Worth noting for this clonotype: The antigen is undetermined.

Study results and caveats: In CMV-specific effectors, clones above 20 copies held over 98% of molecules; naive, under 1%. A single cell's spiked Jurkat TCR RNA was reportedly detectable among roughly 920,000 naive cells.

Sorting selected naive CD8 T cells with a CD8+CD4-CCR7+CD45RA+ phenotype. One entry per CDR3 protein, called by TCRdb with MiXCR from the PCR reads. The sample lists around 54,000 distinct CDR3 sequences, approximately 26% occurring once. This chain links TRBV20-1 with TRBJ2-7, with 8 bases matching TRBD1. The source is a human donor in good health. Some libraries in this study had Jurkat cell RNA spiked in. The source material was naive CD8+ T cells from blood, with Jurkat cell RNA spiked in. Regarding subset: FACS-sorted CD8+CD4-CCR7+CD45RA+ naive T cells. The CDR3 DNA is TGCAGTGCTAGAGGGGCCGGGACAGGCTACGAGCAGTACTTC. Its protein is CSARGAGTGYEQYF.